The T cell receptor beta chain described here comes from a study of cytomegalovirus exposure and HLA in healthy donors. 13 Jbeta primers and 60 Vbeta primers were used for the PCR. Profiled with immunoSEQ multiplex PCR; TCRdb holds only in-frame clones, not every one. The table records about 60,000 clones, about 89% of them present only once. Findings of the study overall: It has been reported that TCR beta sequences accurately predicted the HLA-A and HLA-B alleles of most subjects.

Concerning this clone itself: The antigen is not known.

The CDR3 is 14 residues long. The ends were cut back, 4 bases at V and 4 bases at J, with 8 bases in the middle. Germline V CDR1 and CDR2: MNHEY, SVGAGI. Sequences were obtained from PBMCs. This TCR came from a young man in good health and CMV-seronegative. The genes are TRBV6-5 and TRBJ1-6; tentatively, D is TRBD1 (6 bases). The DNA for the CDR3 is TGTGCCAGCAGTTTGGACAGTTATAATTCACCCCTCCACTTT. This encodes CASSLDSYNSPLHF.